One sample yielded the 2 T cell receptor beta chains listed below, sequenced in a study of blood T cell dynamics during melanoma immunotherapy (TCRdb year 2020). The meaning of the sample's time point label: pre-treatment baseline. Library prep was done by the immunoSEQ multiplex PCR assay. TCRdb stores this immuneACCESS table with in-frame sequences only. Part of the clones is absent; in the studies checked, under half of the shortfall reflects unresolved V genes, and no reason is known for the rest. The sample profile shows approximately 3,500 clones; around 93% of them were found once. 0.5% to 0.6% of the sample comes from the top ten. The input for sequencing was effector memory CD8+ T cells from blood, taken from a patient treated with checkpoint blockade. These receptors all stem from a human donor with melanoma.

J is TRBJ2-5 and V is TRBV19; maybe TRBD1 (6 bases). The CDR3 is made up of 16 amino acids. From germline, CDR1 is LNHDA and CDR2 SQIVND (reference sequence). Deletions cut 3 bases from V and 5 bases from J, with 19 bases between. The DNA of the CDR3 is TGTGCCAGTAGTATCGGGAACAGGGTACCCAGCGAGACCCAGTACTTC. Translated, it gives CASSIGNRVPSETQYF.

The chain employs TRBV29-1 and TRBJ1-4; D unclear. The CDR3 runs to 13 residues. Trimming shortened V by 4 bases and J by 4 bases, and 10 bases separated the two germline ends. From germline, CDR1 is SQVTM and CDR2 ANQGSEA. The CDR3 loop is CSVVGTVNEKLFF. The CDR3 DNA reads TGCAGCGTTGTTGGTACGGTTAATGAAAAACTGTTTTTT.